What follows is one T cell receptor beta chain and its context. Its antigen remains unidentified. The data stem from a study of vaccination effects on CD4 cells after COVID-19. On the study more broadly: Sampling occurred a median 72 days post second dose, range 14 to 241. Notes on the study in general: Only a single clone (1 of 255 vaccine-induced clones in healthy vaccinees) cross-reacted with common cold coronaviruses.

Sequenced by immunoSEQ multiplex PCR; TCRdb stores in-frame clones only, minus some. The repertoire holds roughly 27,000 clones, with 83% as singletons. Antigen-specific CD4+ T cells were expanded (with viral peptide pools) by the ViraFEST assay ahead of sequencing. Culturing for 10 to 11 days preceded CD4+ T cell isolation. Participants were given two doses of BNT162b2 or mRNA-1273 vaccine. Vaccine recipients, nucleocapsid antibody negative, had no prior SARS-CoV-2 infection. At days 3 and 7, half of the medium was exchanged for IL-2 medium. The sequence came from a human donor who received a COVID-19 vaccine. Some clones in this sample may be carry-over from other donors' samples. The input for sequencing was CD4+ T cells from PBMCs cultured with HCoV-NL63 spike peptides, taken after COVID-19 vaccination.

The CDR3 coding sequence is TGTGCCTGGAGTTCACTCGGGGGGCGCCGGGAGACCCAGTACTTC. Its protein is CAWSSLGGRRETQYF. V gene TRBV30 combines with J gene TRBJ2-5, with D perhaps matching TRBD2 (7 bases). V gave up 2 bases and J gave up 5 bases, with 18 bases separating them. Germline CDR1 reads GTSNPN; CDR2 reads SVGIG (reference sequence). The CDR3 totals 15 residues. Complete variable domain (other parts from reference TRBV30 and TRBJ2-5): SQTIHQWPATLVQPVGSPLSLECTVEGTSNPNLYWYRQAAGRGLQLLFYSVGIGQISSEVPQNLSASRPQDRQFILSSKKLLLSDSGFYLCAWSSLGGRRETQYFGPGTRLLVL.